The entry below describes one T cell receptor (beta chain). Germline assignment: CDR1 MNHEY and CDR2 SMNVEV (reference sequence). V shed 5 bases and J shed 3 bases, with 10 bases lying between them. The CDR3 is made up of 13 amino acids. Assay used: immunoSEQ multiplex PCR; TCRdb lists only in-frame clones, some missing. The table lists about 110,000 clones, about 85% of them singletons. The data stem from a study of PD-L1 blockade in urothelial cancer. Sequencing was performed on PBMCs, taken around atezolizumab (anti-PD-L1) treatment. This TCR came from a man aged 50-59 years with urothelial cancer. The chain is built from TRBV27 and TRBJ1-1, with D maybe TRBD1 (6 bases). CDR3 sequence: CASSAGAYTEAFF. The CDR3 DNA sequence: TGTGCCAGCAGTGCGGGGGCGTACACTGAAGCTTTCTTT.